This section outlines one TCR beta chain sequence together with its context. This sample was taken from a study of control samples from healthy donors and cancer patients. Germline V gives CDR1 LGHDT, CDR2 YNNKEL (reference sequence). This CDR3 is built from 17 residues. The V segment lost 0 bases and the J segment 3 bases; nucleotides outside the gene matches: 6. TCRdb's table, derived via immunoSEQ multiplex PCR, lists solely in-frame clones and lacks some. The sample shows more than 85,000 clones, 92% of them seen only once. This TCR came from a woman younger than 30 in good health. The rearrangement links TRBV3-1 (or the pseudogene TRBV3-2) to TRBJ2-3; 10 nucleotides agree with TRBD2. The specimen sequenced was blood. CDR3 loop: CASSQEQLAGATDTQYF. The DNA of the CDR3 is TGTGCCAGCAGCCAAGAACAGCTAGCGGGAGCGACAGATACGCAGTATTTT.